The sequence of this T cell receptor (beta chain) was determined in a study of cytomegalovirus exposure and HLA in healthy donors. Points on this clone: Its antigen is not identified.

13 Jbeta primers and 60 Vbeta primers were used for the PCR. TCRdb keeps only in-frame clones here, not all; method: immunoSEQ multiplex PCR. This sample contains about 160,000 clones. Study-level results: CMV antigen specificity was confirmed in vitro for a few CMV-associated chains. Earlier analysis yielded a pattern in which most TCR beta V segments were productive about 87% or about 30% of the time.

V lost 2 bases to trimming and J lost 0 bases, with 14 bases between them. Germline loops: CDR1 KGHSH, CDR2 LQKENI. This CDR3 has 17 amino acids. The receptor was derived from a woman aged 55-70 years in good health and CMV-seronegative. The V gene is TRBV18, the J gene TRBJ2-1; D possibly corresponds to TRBD1 (6 bases). The specimen sequenced was PBMCs. CDR3 nucleotide sequence: TGTGCCAGCTCACCAAGGCGGACAGAGAGCTCCTACAATGAGCAGTTCTTC. It encodes CASSPRRTESSYNEQFF.